The T cell receptor beta chain under discussion was sequenced for a study of cytomegalovirus exposure and HLA in healthy donors. On this clone: The target antigen is unknown.

Losses at the gene ends were 4 bases for V and 0 bases for J; bases not matched to a gene: 7. Germline CDR1 is SGHDT and CDR2 is YYEEEE. The CDR3 has 16 residues. Study results and caveats: The availability of immune exposure information extended only to CMV serostatus. It was reported that the classifier diagnosed cytomegalovirus status with high specificity and sensitivity in both the original and validation cohorts. Per a prior analysis, the majority of TCR beta V segments were productive roughly 90% or roughly 30% of the time.

Healthy individuals who donated bone marrow served as the donors. In the PCR, 60 Vbeta and 13 Jbeta primers were used. Generated by immunoSEQ multiplex PCR, the TCRdb table keeps only in-frame clones and is missing some. The sample holds about 94,000 clones, roughly 79% seen once. This TCR was sampled from a woman aged 40 to 55 in good health and CMV-seronegative. Input material: PBMCs. V usage is TRBV5-6 and J usage is TRBJ1-5; TRBD1 matches at 7 bases. The CDR3 spells CASSTKGQYSNQPQHF. The CDR3, as DNA: TGTGCCAGCAGCACTAAGGGACAGTATAGCAATCAGCCCCAGCATTTT.